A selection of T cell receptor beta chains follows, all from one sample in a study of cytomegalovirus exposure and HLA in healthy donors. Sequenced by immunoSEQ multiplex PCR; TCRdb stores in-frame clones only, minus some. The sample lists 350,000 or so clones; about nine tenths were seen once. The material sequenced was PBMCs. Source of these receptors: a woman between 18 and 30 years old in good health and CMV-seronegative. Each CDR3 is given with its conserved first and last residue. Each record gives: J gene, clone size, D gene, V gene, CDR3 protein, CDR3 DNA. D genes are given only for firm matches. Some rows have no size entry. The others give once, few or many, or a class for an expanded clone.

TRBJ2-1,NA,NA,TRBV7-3,CASSLSGGSYNEQFF,TGTGCCAGCAGCTTATCGGGTGGATCCTACAATGAGCAGTTCTTC
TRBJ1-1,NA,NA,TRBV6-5,CASSYSESRPNTEAFF,TGTGCCAGCAGTTACTCGGAATCGCGGCCGAACACTGAAGCTTTCTTT
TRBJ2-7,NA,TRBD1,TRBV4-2,CASSQAGTVFEQYF,TGTGCCAGCAGCCAAGCCGGGACAGTATTCGAGCAGTACTTC
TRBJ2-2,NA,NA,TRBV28,CASSFSFSGELFF,TGTGCCAGCAGTTTCTCCTTCTCCGGGGAGCTGTTTTTT
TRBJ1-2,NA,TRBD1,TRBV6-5,CATGQGAGYGYTF,TGTGCCACCGGACAGGGGGCGGGCTATGGCTACACCTTC
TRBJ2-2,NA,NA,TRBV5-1,CASSRGASNTGELFF,TGCGCCAGCAGCCGGGGGGCTTCGAACACCGGGGAGCTGTTTTTT
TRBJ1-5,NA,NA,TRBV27,CASRVGNQPQHF,TGTGCCAGCAGAGTAGGCAATCAGCCCCAGCATTTT
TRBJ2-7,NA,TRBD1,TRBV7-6,CASNFPGTGGPYEQYF,TGTGCCAGCAACTTCCCCGGGACAGGAGGCCCCTACGAGCAGTACTTC
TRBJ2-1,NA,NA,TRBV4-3,CASSQDWRENEQFF,TGCGCCAGCAGCCAAGATTGGAGGGAAAATGAGCAGTTCTTC
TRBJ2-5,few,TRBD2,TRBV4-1,CASSARGTSGQETQYF,TGCGCCAGCAGCGCGCGAGGGACTAGCGGACAAGAGACCCAGTACTTC
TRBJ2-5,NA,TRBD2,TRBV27,CASSFLGASGPRETQYF,TGTGCCAGCAGTTTTTTGGGGGCTAGCGGGCCCCGCGAGACCCAGTACTTC
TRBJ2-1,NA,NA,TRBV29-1,CSAWFAGIRLNEQFF,TGCAGCGCCTGGTTTGCAGGGATAAGACTCAATGAGCAGTTCTTC
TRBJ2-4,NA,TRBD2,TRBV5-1,CASSLALAEAVAKNIQYF,TGCGCCAGCAGCTTGGCACTAGCGGAAGCTGTAGCCAAAAACATTCAGTACTTC
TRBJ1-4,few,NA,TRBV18,CASSPGHTNEKLFF,TGTGCCAGCTCACCAGGACACACAAATGAGAAACTGTTTTTT
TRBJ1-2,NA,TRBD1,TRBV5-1,CASSSGTEIPHGYTF,TGCGCCAGCAGCTCCGGGACAGAGATACCTCATGGCTACACCTTC
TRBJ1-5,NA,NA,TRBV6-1,CASSELQPQHF,TGTGCCAGCAGTGAACTTCAGCCCCAGCATTTT